This T cell receptor beta chain is drawn from a study of beta chain features in type 1 diabetes. About the research overall: Comparable age, gender and cell yields were observed in patients relative to healthy donors. All samples combined gave roughly 100 million sorted cells for examination. Regarding the study as a whole: Overrepresentation of cells with high TCR expression could result from cDNA sequencing. For Type 1 diabetes patients, all four CD4+ subsets carried TCRB CDR3s that were moderately but significantly shorter.

CDR3 size: 14 residues. J lost 4 bases, V lost 2 bases, and 2 bases had no gene match. Germline V gene lookup returns CDR1 SGHTA and CDR2 FQGNSA. Expressed TCRB transcripts were sequenced after all isolated RNA was converted to cDNA. Samples of naive, central memory and regulatory T cells yielded a mean of about 3.5 million reads. Profiling relied on immunoSEQ multiplex PCR, and the TCRdb table lists in-frame clones only, not all of them. The repertoire holds 400,000 or so clones, around 13% seen once, with around 0.01% in the top ten. In regard to this clone: No antigen is known for it.

The sample taken for sequencing was naive CD4+ T cells from blood. The chain uses TRBV7-2 and TRBJ2-1; 7 bases align to TRBD2. The sequence was obtained from a woman younger than 30 with type 1 diabetes. DNA for the CDR3: TGTGCCAGCAGCTTATGGCGGGAGTACAATGAGCAGTTCTTC. Translated: CASSLWREYNEQFF.